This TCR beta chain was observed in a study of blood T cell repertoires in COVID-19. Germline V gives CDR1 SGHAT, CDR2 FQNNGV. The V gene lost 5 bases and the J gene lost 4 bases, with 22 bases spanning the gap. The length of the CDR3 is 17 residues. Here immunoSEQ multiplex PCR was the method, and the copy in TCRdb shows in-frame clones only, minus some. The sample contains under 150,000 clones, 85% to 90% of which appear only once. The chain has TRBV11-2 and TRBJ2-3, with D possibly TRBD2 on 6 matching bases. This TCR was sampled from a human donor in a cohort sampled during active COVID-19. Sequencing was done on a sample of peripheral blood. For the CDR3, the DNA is TGTGCCAGCAGCCCCACCGCGTGGACTACTCTCGCAGATACGCAGTATTTT. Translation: CASSPTAWTTLADTQYF.